Following are 15 T cell receptor beta chains from one sample sequenced in a study of CD8 T cells in Susac syndrome. With random hexamers, reverse transcription was performed on about 0.5 to 1 ug of RNA. TCRdb re-called the immunoSEQ multiplex PCR reads with MiXCR, one entry per CDR3 protein. The data show 95,000 to 150,000 distinct CDR3 sequences, over 95% seen once. The sequencing input was CD4+ T cells from PBMCs. The receptors were sampled from a human donor with Susac syndrome.

This chain links TRBV29-1 with TRBJ1-1; D is unresolved. CDR1 and CDR2 from the germline V gene are SQVTM and ANQGSEA. V was clipped by 1 base and J by 7 bases, with 16 bases between them. The CDR3 runs to 14 residues. In DNA, the CDR3 is TGCAGCGTTGAAGGCAGGAGGATAGTTGATGAAGCTTTCTTT. Translating gives CSVEGRRIVDEAFF.

The chain employs TRBV30 and TRBJ2-3, with D maybe TRBD1 (5 bases). There are 15 residues in the CDR3. Per the germline V gene, CDR1 is GTSNPN and CDR2 is SVGIG (reference sequence). V lost 0 bases and J lost 3, with 13 bases in between. The CDR3 here is CAWSVGQGFTDTQYF. CDR3 in DNA: TGTGCCTGGAGTGTCGGCCAGGGATTTACAGATACGCAGTATTTT. Combining the CDR3 with reference TRBV30 and TRBJ2-3 gives the whole variable domain SQTIHQWPATLVQPVGSPLSLECTVEGTSNPNLYWYRQAAGRGLQLLFYSVGIGQISSEVPQNLSASRPQDRQFILSSKKLLLSDSGFYLCAWSVGQGFTDTQYFGPGTRLTVL.

This clonotype was observed a single time. This sequence joins TRBV28 and TRBJ2-1; 14 bases are shared with TRBD2. Germline assignment: CDR1 MDHEN and CDR2 SYDVKM. The CDR3 sequence is 16 residues long. J gave up 8 bases and V 5 bases, and 8 bases lay outside the gene matches. The CDR3 DNA reads TGTGCCAGCAGTCGCCCGGGACTAGCGGGAGAAGATGAGCAGTTCTTC. It encodes CASSRPGLAGEDEQFF.

This clonotype has more than one count but fewer than ten. The chain combines TRBV7-9 with TRBJ1-2, with unresolved D. The CDR3 contains 12 residues. Trimming took off 5 bases at V and 5 bases at J, with 9 bases between the two ends. The germline V gene encodes CDR1 SEHNR and CDR2 FQNEAQ (reference sequence). CDR3 DNA: TGTGCCAGCAGCCCCGAAGCATATGGCTACACCTTC. Protein product: CASSPEAYGYTF. Combining the CDR3 with reference TRBV7-9 and TRBJ1-2 gives the whole variable domain DTGVSQNPRHKITKRGQNVTFRCDPISEHNRLYWYRQTLGQGPEFLTYFQNEAQLEKSRLLSDRFSAERPKGSFSTLEIQRTEQGDSAMYLCASSPEAYGYTFGSGTRLTVV.

Turning to this clonotype: One end of the junction varies from germline; a read error may be responsible. The chain has TRBV7-7 and TRBJ2-5; D is unresolved. The V gene's germline CDR1 is SSHAT and CDR2 FNYEAQ (reference sequence). This CDR3 comprises 15 residues. CDR3 protein: CASSPSLGTQETQYF. The DNA for the CDR3 is TGTGCTAGCAGCCCATCGTTAGGAACCCAAGAGACCCAGTACTTC.

The V gene is TRBV29-1, the J gene TRBJ2-1; D ambiguous. The CDR3 has 11 residues. V lost 2 bases and J lost 15, with 14 bases in between. Germline CDR1 and CDR2: SQVTM and ANQGSEA. CDR3 bases: TGCAGCGTTGAACAAGGGCTAGTGGCGTTCTTC. It yields the protein CSVEQGLVAFF.

The V call is TRBV5-4, the J call TRBJ1-4; D might be TRBD1 (5 bases). Germline loops: CDR1 SGHNT, CDR2 YYREEE (reference sequence). V lost 0 bases to trimming and J lost 8 bases, with 11 bases between them. This CDR3 has 14 residues. Written as DNA, the CDR3 is TGTGCCAGCAGCTTGGATCAGGGCGGGGAAAAACTGTTTTTT. Protein: CASSLDQGGEKLFF.

V and J are TRBV7-6 and TRBJ2-6; 11 bases align to TRBD1. The CDR3 contains 17 residues. Germline lookup yields CDR1 SGHVS and CDR2 FNYEAQ. V dropped 5 bases and J dropped 4; count of bases not matched to a gene: 7. The CDR3 loop reads CASSKGQGAWGANVLTF. The CDR3 DNA reads as TGTGCCAGCAGCAAAGGACAGGGGGCGTGGGGGGCCAACGTCCTGACTTTC.

This rearrangement joins TRBV29-1 to TRBJ2-1; tentative D call: TRBD2 (6 bases). V gave up 8 bases and J gave up 9 bases, with 23 bases separating them. The germline gives CDR1 SQVTM, CDR2 ANQGSEA. This CDR3 is 14 amino acids long. CDR3 amino acids: CSPRSLAGTGEQFF. CDR3 nucleotide sequence: TGCAGCCCTCGATCACTAGCCGGTACTGGTGAGCAGTTCTTC.

This clonotype was seen just once. The chain links TRBV24-1 to TRBJ1-1; perhaps TRBD1 as D (5 bases). This CDR3 has 12 residues. Trimming took off 9 bases at V and 7 bases at J, with 14 bases between the two ends. Germline CDR1 and CDR2: KGHDR and SFDVKD. The CDR3 sequence: CATVGDSGEAFF. The CDR3 DNA reads TGTGCCACCGTGGGGGACTCGGGTGAAGCTTTCTTT.

This clonotype was counted once. V usage is TRBV6-6 and J usage is TRBJ1-2; 10 nucleotides agree with TRBD1. The CDR3 has 16 residues. Germline trimming cut 5 bases from V and 2 bases from J; bases unmatched to any gene: 8. CDR1 and CDR2 (germline): MNHNY, SVGAGI (reference sequence). CDR3 bases: TGTGCCAGCAGTACCGGTAGGACAGGGGGAAACTATGGCTACACCTTC. Protein: CASSTGRTGGNYGYTF.

V is TRBV20-1 and J is TRBJ2-7, with a tentative D call TRBD2 (5 bases). The V gene's germline CDR1 is DFQATT and CDR2 SNEGSKA (reference sequence). The V end lost 1 base, the J end lost 2 bases, and 9 bases lay between the germline ends. The length of the CDR3 is 13 residues. CDR3 DNA: TGCAGTGCTAGAGTGACGAGGGCCTACGAGCAGTACTTC. Translation gives CSARVTRAYEQYF.

J is TRBJ2-7 and V is TRBV28; D possibly matches TRBD1 or TRBD2 (6 bases each). Trimming took 5 bases from V and 3 from J, leaving 17 bases between them. CDR1 is MDHEN and CDR2 is SYDVKM in the germline V gene. The CDR3 is 15 residues long. CDR3 DNA: TGTGCCAGCAGTCGTCCGGGGGCCCGGGACTACGAGCAGTACTTC. Translation: CASSRPGARDYEQYF.

This rearrangement joins TRBV5-1 to TRBJ2-1; D unclear. Trimming removed 1 base from V and 8 bases from J, with 4 bases in between. The CDR3 sequence is 11 residues long. Germline CDR1 and CDR2: SGHRS and YFSETQ. The CDR3 nucleotides read TGCGCCAGCAGCTTGAAAGATGAGCAGTTCTTC. Translating it yields CASSLKDEQFF.

This rearrangement joins TRBV28 to TRBJ2-1; D is undetermined. From germline, CDR1 is MDHEN and CDR2 SYDVKM. The ends were cut back, 1 base at V and 6 bases at J, with 13 bases in the middle. This CDR3 comprises 15 residues. CDR3 sequence reads: CASSLYRSTGNEQFF. The CDR3 DNA sequence: TGTGCCAGCAGTTTATATCGGTCGACGGGCAATGAGCAGTTCTTC.